What follows describes a single T cell receptor beta chain. The antigen is undetermined. The protocol was immunoSEQ multiplex PCR, while the TCRdb copy is restricted to in-frame clones and leaves out a portion. The table includes around 620,000 clones, approximately 96% detected once. CD8 cells classed as naive were CD45RO-negative and positively selected for CCR7, excluding terminally differentiated effector memory CD45RA+ cells. V gave up 5 bases and J gave up 3 bases; unmatched junction bases: 2. Germline assignment: CDR1 MDHEN and CDR2 SYDVKM. This CDR3 is 13 amino acids long. The data originate from a study of shared clonotypes between healthy human individuals. Study-wide points: Clonotype sharing among donors, it was expected, would be affected by sequencing depth. Sampling was confined to blood; repertoires within tissues likely differ. Generation probabilities of non-shared clonotypes were lower (relative to those shared by all four donors).

Sequenced material: naive CD8+ T cells sorted from blood. The chain recombines TRBV28 with TRBJ1-2; 8 nucleotides line up with TRBD1. This receptor was identified in a woman in her 30s in good health. The CDR3 coding sequence is TGTGCCAGCAGTATACAGGGGGACTATGGCTACACCTTC. Protein product: CASSIQGDYGYTF.